The 27 T cell receptor beta chains below all came from one sample that was sequenced in a study of blood T cell repertoires in COVID-19. The repertoire was sequenced with immunoSEQ multiplex PCR; TCRdb's copy has only in-frame clones and lacks some. The sample comprises fewer than 250,000 clones, 84% of which are singletons, and about 1.8% rests with the top ten. Sample: PBMCs or T cells enriched from blood (not recorded which). The receptors come from a man in his 60s who had recovered from COVID-19.

The V call is TRBV19, the J call TRBJ1-5, with 7 positions matching TRBD1. The ends lost 3 bases at V and 5 bases at J; junction bases unmatched: 7. Germline V lookup: CDR1 LNHDA, CDR2 SQIVND (reference sequence). CDR3 length: 15 amino acids. The CDR3 is CASSIHDRVDQPQHF. CDR3 coding DNA: TGTGCCAGTAGTATCCACGACAGGGTGGATCAGCCCCAGCATTTT. Using reference TRBV19 and TRBJ1-5 for the parts outside the CDR3, the full variable domain is DGGITQSPKYLFRKEGQNVTLSCEQNLNHDAMYWYRQDPGQGLRLIYYSQIVNDFQKGDIAEGYSVSREKKESFPLTVTSAQKNPTAFYLCASSIHDRVDQPQHFGDGTRLSIL.

The V call is TRBV27, the J call TRBJ2-3; 7 bases are a match to TRBD2. Germline V gives CDR1 MNHEY, CDR2 SMNVEV (reference sequence). V lost 6 bases to trimming and J lost 1 base; unmatched junction nucleotides: 10. The CDR3 consists of 16 residues. DNA for the CDR3: TGTGCCAGCAGAGGTGGTGGGACTACCGGCACAGATACGCAGTATTTT. This sequence encodes CASRGGGTTGTDTQYF.

The genes are TRBV2 and TRBJ1-3, with 7 bases that match TRBD1. The germline CDR1 and CDR2 sequences are SNHLY and FYNNEI. CDR3 length: 18 amino acids. V shed 1 base, J shed 3 bases, and the junction held 12 bases outside the gene matches. As DNA, the CDR3 is TGTGCCAGCAGTGAAGATAGGGGGCAAGGATTTTTTGGAAACACCATATATTTT. Translating it yields CASSEDRGQGFFGNTIYF.

The chain's CDR3 is CASSYREGYTF. In nucleotides, the CDR3 is TGTGCCAGCAGTTACCGCGAAGGCTACACCTTC. This sequence joins TRBV6-6 and TRBJ1-2; D gene ambiguous. Looked up from germline, CDR1 is MNHNY and CDR2 is SVGAGI (reference sequence). CDR3 length: 11 residues. Trimming removed 2 bases from V and 8 bases from J, with 6 bases in between.

The J gene is TRBJ1-2, the V gene TRBV19; 7 bases align to TRBD1. The V gene end was trimmed by 5 bases and the J gene end by 8 bases; junction bases not matched to a gene: 8. This CDR3 is 13 amino acids long. Germline V CDR1 and CDR2: LNHDA, SQIVND (reference sequence). CDR3 sequence: CASSWKGASGYTF. CDR3 sequence (DNA): TGTGCCAGTAGTTGGAAGGGGGCGAGCGGCTACACCTTC.

This clone was seen a single time. The rearrangement joins TRBV30 to TRBJ1-1; D might be TRBD1 (5 bases). Trimming removed 2 bases from V and 0 bases from J, with 22 bases in between. This CDR3 is built from 18 residues. The germline gives CDR1 GTSNPN, CDR2 SVGIG (reference sequence). The CDR3 is CAWSPFSGDFSLNTEAFF. CDR3 coding DNA: TGTGCCTGGAGTCCTTTCTCGGGGGACTTTTCATTGAACACTGAAGCTTTCTTT.

V usage is TRBV18 and J usage is TRBJ2-5, with D perhaps matching TRBD1 (5 bases). Trimming removed 3 bases at V and 5 bases at J, with 13 bases between. The CDR3 covers 14 residues. Germline V gene data show CDR1 as KGHSH and CDR2 as LQKENI. CDR3 sequence reads: CASSPEGDRETQYF. The CDR3 nucleotides are TGTGCCAGCTCACCGGAAGGGGATCGGGAGACCCAGTACTTC.

This clone was seen more than once but under ten times. J is TRBJ1-1 and V is TRBV7-2, with unresolved D. V dropped 3 bases and J dropped 1 base, with 6 bases sitting between them. Germline values: CDR1 SGHTA, CDR2 FQGNSA. CDR3 length equals 13 residues. The CDR3 DNA reads as TGTGCCAGCAGCTTGAGGCAGAACACTGAAGCTTTCTTT. Its translation: CASSLRQNTEAFF.

CDR3 sequence reads: CASSQRSKRSMNTEAFF. The DNA for the CDR3 is TGTGCCAGCAGCCAAAGATCGAAAAGGAGCATGAACACTGAAGCTTTCTTT. The chain combines TRBV3-1 (or the pseudogene TRBV3-2) with TRBJ1-1, with no clear D. The CDR3 is 17 residues long. The V end was cut by 2 bases, the J end by 0 bases, with 16 bases between. Germline CDR1 reads LGHDT; CDR2 reads YNNKEL (reference sequence).

This sequence joins TRBV7-3 and TRBJ2-6; a possible D gene is TRBD2 (5 bases). Germline CDR1 SGHTA, CDR2 FQGTGA. V dropped 5 bases and J dropped 1 base, with 18 bases sitting between them. The CDR3 has 18 residues. The CDR3: CASSPLIRLASGANVLTF. Here the CDR3 DNA reads TGTGCCAGCAGCCCCCTCATACGGTTAGCGTCTGGGGCCAACGTCCTGACTTTC.

The V call is TRBV14, the J call TRBJ1-6, with 9 nucleotides matching TRBD1. The CDR3 length is 15 residues. With 5 bases clipped from V and 8 bases from J, the junction kept 7 bases outside the gene matches. Germline lookup yields CDR1 SGHDN and CDR2 FVKESK. This chain's CDR3 is CASSVTGTGYSPLHF. The CDR3 region has the DNA TGTGCCAGCAGCGTAACCGGGACAGGGTATTCACCCCTCCACTTT.

J is TRBJ2-1 and V is TRBV10-3, with 8 bases identical to TRBD2. Germline V lookup: CDR1 ENHRY, CDR2 SYGVKD. The CDR3 runs to 14 residues. Losses at the gene ends were 5 bases for V and 6 bases for J; bases not matched to a gene: 6. The CDR3 protein is CAISSAGGLNEQFF. In DNA form, the CDR3 reads TGTGCCATCAGTTCGGCGGGGGGACTCAATGAGCAGTTCTTC.

This clone was recorded only once. The rearrangement joins TRBV29-1 to TRBJ2-1, with 7 bases matching TRBD1. The length of the CDR3 is 13 residues. The V gene's germline CDR1 is SQVTM and CDR2 ANQGSEA. V lost 5 bases to trimming and J lost 1 base; unmatched junction nucleotides: 2. CDR3 sequence (DNA): TGCAGCGTTCAGGGGGTATCCTACAATGAGCAGTTCTTC. Its protein product is CSVQGVSYNEQFF.

The chain couples TRBV11-2 to TRBJ1-3; D possibly corresponds to TRBD1 (5 bases). This CDR3 has 12 residues. CDR1 is SGHAT and CDR2 is FQNNGV in the germline V gene. Trimming shortened V by 7 bases and J by 4 bases, and 8 bases separated the two germline ends. CDR3 in DNA: TGTGCCAGCACCAGGGCAGGAAACACCATATATTTT. Its translation: CASTRAGNTIYF. Based on the CDR3 plus reference TRBV11-2 and TRBJ1-3, the full variable domain is EAGVAQSPRYKIIEKRQSVAFWCNPISGHATLYWYQQILGQGPKLLIQFQNNGVVDDSQLPKDRFSAERLKGVDSTLKIQPAKLEDSAVYLCASTRAGNTIYFGEGSWLTVV.

This clone came up a few times. V gene TRBV5-6 combines with J gene TRBJ1-2; D remains ambiguous. V shed 6 bases and J shed 5 bases, with 14 bases lying between them. Germline CDR1 SGHDT, CDR2 YYEEEE. This CDR3 contains 13 residues. CDR3 coding DNA: TGTGCCAGCATCCGAGGGAGGACTTATGGCTACACCTTC. This gives the protein CASIRGRTYGYTF.

The chain couples TRBV27 to TRBJ2-7; TRBD1 matches at 8 bases. The J segment lost 1 base and the V segment lost 5 bases, leaving 10 bases of the junction unmatched. From germline, CDR1 is MNHEY and CDR2 SMNVEV (reference sequence). The CDR3 has 16 residues. The CDR3 region has the DNA TGTGCCAGCAGTACCGGGACAGGACAGCTATCCTACGAGCAGTACTTC. Encoded protein: CASSTGTGQLSYEQYF.

The rearrangement links TRBV5-1 to TRBJ1-4; 7 positions match TRBD1. Germline values: CDR1 SGHRS, CDR2 YFSETQ. This CDR3 region has 15 residues. Trimming at V came to 0 bases and at J to 7 bases, leaving 6 bases not matched to a gene. The CDR3 coding sequence is TGCGCCAGCAGCTTGGTGGGGACAGCCGGTGAAAAACTGTTTTTT. It specifies CASSLVGTAGEKLFF.

The chain couples TRBV4-2 to TRBJ2-3; D possibly corresponds to TRBD1 (6 bases). V was cut by 1 base and J by 4 bases, with 15 bases left in between. Germline lookup yields CDR1 LGHNA and CDR2 YNFKEQ. The CDR3 totals 16 residues. The CDR3 bases are TGTGCCAGCAGCCAAGGTGGTGGGGGCTGGGCAGATACGCAGTATTTT. This gives the protein CASSQGGGGWADTQYF.

This clone was picked up a small number of times. The chain links TRBV7-9 to TRBJ1-2; a possible D gene is TRBD1 (5 bases). The CDR3 sequence is 16 residues long. Trimming took off 5 bases at V and 4 bases at J, with 20 bases between the two ends. The germline CDR1 and CDR2 sequences are SEHNR and FQNEAQ (reference sequence). The CDR3: CASSPDGQSASYGYTF. In DNA form, the CDR3 reads TGTGCCAGCAGCCCAGATGGACAATCTGCTTCCTATGGCTACACCTTC.

V gene TRBV6-5 combines with J gene TRBJ1-5; 8 positions agree with TRBD1. CDR3 size: 16 residues. Losses at the gene ends were 2 bases for V and 3 bases for J; bases not matched to a gene: 6. The germline CDR1 and CDR2 sequences are MNHEY and SVGAGI. CDR3 in amino acids: CASSYDGQGFNQPQHF. DNA of the CDR3: TGTGCCAGCAGTTACGACGGACAGGGATTCAATCAGCCCCAGCATTTT.

J is TRBJ2-1 and V is TRBV11-2; D remains unclear. This CDR3 has 13 residues. CDR1 is SGHAT and CDR2 is FQNNGV in the germline V gene. Trimming cost V 4 bases and J 2 bases, with 6 bases left between them. CDR3 sequence: CASSSQTYNEQFF. The CDR3 bases are TGTGCCAGCAGCTCACAAACCTACAATGAGCAGTTCTTC. Variable domain in full (rest from reference TRBV11-2 and TRBJ2-1): EAGVAQSPRYKIIEKRQSVAFWCNPISGHATLYWYQQILGQGPKLLIQFQNNGVVDDSQLPKDRFSAERLKGVDSTLKIQPAKLEDSAVYLCASSSQTYNEQFFGPGTRLTVL.

The gene calls are TRBV11-2 and TRBJ1-2; D unresolved. Per germline, CDR1 SGHAT and CDR2 FQNNGV. The CDR3 is 13 residues long. Between the trimmed V and J ends, which lost 2 bases and 1 base, there was a span of 5 bases. CDR3 sequence reads: CASSLSGNYGYTF. As DNA, the CDR3 is TGTGCCAGCAGCTTATCCGGTAACTATGGCTACACCTTC. The entire variable domain, with the rest obtained from reference TRBV11-2 and TRBJ1-2, is as follows: EAGVAQSPRYKIIEKRQSVAFWCNPISGHATLYWYQQILGQGPKLLIQFQNNGVVDDSQLPKDRFSAERLKGVDSTLKIQPAKLEDSAVYLCASSLSGNYGYTFGSGTRLTVV.

The rearrangement uses TRBV6-5 and TRBJ1-1; unclear D gene. Trimming removed 7 bases from V and 0 bases from J, with 9 bases in between. This CDR3 contains 13 residues. Germline lookup yields CDR1 MNHEY and CDR2 SVGAGI. The CDR3 DNA is TGTGCCAGCAATCGGGAGGTGAACACTGAAGCTTTCTTT. It is translated as CASNREVNTEAFF.

The chain joins TRBV4-2 to TRBJ1-2; 12 bases are shared with TRBD1. Germline V gene sequence: CDR1 LGHNA, CDR2 YNFKEQ. The CDR3 is 16 amino acids. After removal of 2 bases from V and 3 bases from J, the junction contained 4 bases not matched to a gene. CDR3 coding DNA: TGTGCCAGCAGCCAAACAGGGACAGGGGGCGACTATGGCTACACCTTC. As protein: CASSQTGTGGDYGYTF.

The chain is built from TRBV7-9 and TRBJ2-1; 9 nucleotides agree with TRBD1. The V gene end was trimmed by 2 bases and the J gene end by 8 bases; junction bases not matched to a gene: 10. The CDR3 is 16 amino acids. Germline CDR1 reads SEHNR; CDR2 reads FQNEAQ (reference sequence). CDR3: CASSLLGQGMVDEQFF. The CDR3 nucleotides are TGTGCCAGCAGCTTATTGGGACAGGGAATGGTAGATGAGCAGTTCTTC.

The chain links TRBV3-1 (or the pseudogene TRBV3-2) to TRBJ1-2, with a tentative D call TRBD1 (5 bases). The CDR3 sequence is 14 residues long. The ends were cut back, 5 bases at V and 1 base at J, with 11 bases in the middle. From germline, CDR1 is LGHDT and CDR2 YNNKEL (reference sequence). CDR3 loop: CASSIQAINYGYTF. The CDR3 coding sequence is TGTGCCAGCAGCATACAGGCTATTAACTATGGCTACACCTTC.

The rearrangement joins TRBV15 to TRBJ2-1; 9 positions agree with TRBD2. V shed 6 bases and J 8 bases; nucleotides not matched to a gene: 8. The length of the CDR3 is 14 residues. Germline CDR1 and CDR2: LNHNV and YYDKDF (reference sequence). Written as DNA, the CDR3 is TGTGCCACCAGGGCCAGCGGGGGGTTATATGAGCAGTTCTTC. Protein product: CATRASGGLYEQFF.